The clone carrying this T cell receptor beta chain occurred a few times. The antigen is undetermined. These data are taken from a study of blood T cells in healthy people across ages. Germline lookup yields CDR1 MGHRA and CDR2 YSYEKL. The CDR3 is made up of 15 amino acids. With 0 bases removed from V and 7 bases from J, the gap between germline ends came to 16 bases. It was with a sample-barcoded 5' primer and a J-beta primer mix that a second PCR of roughly 7 to 12 cycles was run. TCRdb re-derived calls from the 5' RACE reads in MiXCR, one entry per CDR3 protein. The table records around 1.5 million distinct CDR3 sequences, approximately 40% of them present only once. General study points: With age, beta diversity per million T cells declined roughly linearly, significantly by 30 to 40.

The TCR sequence derives from a woman under 30 in good health. The source material was blood. The chain couples TRBV4-1 to TRBJ2-7; tentative D call: TRBD2 (6 bases). DNA of the CDR3: TGCGCCAGCAGCCAAGAGGGGACTGGGATTTCGGAGCAGTACTTC. This codes for CASSQEGTGISEQYF.